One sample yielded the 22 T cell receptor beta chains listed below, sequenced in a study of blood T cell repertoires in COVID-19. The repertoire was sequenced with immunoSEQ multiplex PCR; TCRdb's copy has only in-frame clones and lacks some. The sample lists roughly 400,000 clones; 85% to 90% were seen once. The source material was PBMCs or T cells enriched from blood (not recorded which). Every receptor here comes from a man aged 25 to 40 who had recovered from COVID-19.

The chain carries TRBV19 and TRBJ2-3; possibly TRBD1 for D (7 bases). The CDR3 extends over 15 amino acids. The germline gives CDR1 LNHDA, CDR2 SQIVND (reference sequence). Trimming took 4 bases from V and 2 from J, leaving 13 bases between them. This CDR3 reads CASSTQGGSTDTQYF. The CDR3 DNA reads TGTGCCAGTAGTACTCAGGGGGGATCCACAGATACGCAGTATTTT.

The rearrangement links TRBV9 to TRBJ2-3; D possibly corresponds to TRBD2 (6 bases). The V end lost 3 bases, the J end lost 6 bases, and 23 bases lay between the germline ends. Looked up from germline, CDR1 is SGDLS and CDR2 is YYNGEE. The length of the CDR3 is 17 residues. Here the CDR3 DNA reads TGTGCCAGCAGCGCAACCCCGGGACTCAACTTAGACGATACGCAGTATTTT. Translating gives CASSATPGLNLDDTQYF.

CDR3 nucleotide sequence: TGTGCCAGCAGTGAACAGGGACAGGGAGGCTACACCTTC. The encoded protein is CASSEQGQGGYTF. The chain uses TRBV2 and TRBJ1-2, with 9 positions matching TRBD1. The CDR3 spans 13 residues. Looked up from germline, CDR1 is SNHLY and CDR2 is FYNNEI. V was pared by 2 bases and J by 8 bases, with 3 bases of the junction left unmatched. Based on the CDR3 plus reference TRBV2 and TRBJ1-2, the full variable domain is EPEVTQTPSHQVTQMGQEVILRCVPISNHLYFYWYRQILGQKVEFLVSFYNNEISEKSEIFDDQFSVERPDGSNFTLKIRSTKLEDSAMYFCASSEQGQGGYTFGSGTRLTVV.

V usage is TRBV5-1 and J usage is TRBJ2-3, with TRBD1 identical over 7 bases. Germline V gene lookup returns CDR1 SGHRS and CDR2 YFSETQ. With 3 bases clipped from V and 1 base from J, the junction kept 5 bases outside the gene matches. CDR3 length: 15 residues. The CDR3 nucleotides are TGCGCCAGCAGCTCTCAGGGGGATGGCACAGATACGCAGTATTTT. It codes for CASSSQGDGTDTQYF.

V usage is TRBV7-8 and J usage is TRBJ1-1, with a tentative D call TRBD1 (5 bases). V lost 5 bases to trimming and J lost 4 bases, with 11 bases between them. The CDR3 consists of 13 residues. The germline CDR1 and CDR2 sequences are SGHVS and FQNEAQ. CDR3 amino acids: CASSDGRGTEAFF. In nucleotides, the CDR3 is TGTGCCAGCAGCGACGGAAGGGGCACTGAAGCTTTCTTT.

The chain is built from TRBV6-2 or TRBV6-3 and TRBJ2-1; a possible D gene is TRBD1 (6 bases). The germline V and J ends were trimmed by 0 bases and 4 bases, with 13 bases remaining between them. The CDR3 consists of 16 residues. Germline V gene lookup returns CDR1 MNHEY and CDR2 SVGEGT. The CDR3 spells CASSYSTDRGYNEQFF. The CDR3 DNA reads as TGTGCCAGCAGTTACTCAACGGACAGAGGTTACAATGAGCAGTTCTTC.

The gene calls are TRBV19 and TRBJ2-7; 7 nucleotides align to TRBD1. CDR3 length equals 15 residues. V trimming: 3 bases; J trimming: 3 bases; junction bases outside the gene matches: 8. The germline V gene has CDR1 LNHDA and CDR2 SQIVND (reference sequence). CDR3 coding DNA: TGTGCCAGTAGTATCCCAGGACGACAGGGCTACGAGCAGTACTTC. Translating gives CASSIPGRQGYEQYF.

The CDR3 DNA reads as TGTGCCAGCTCACCACCGGTGTCTAGCGGGAGCAATGAGCAGTTCTTC. This codes for CASSPPVSSGSNEQFF. The rearrangement links TRBV18 to TRBJ2-1; 10 bases are a match to TRBD2. This CDR3 is built from 16 residues. V shed 0 bases, J shed 6 bases, and the junction held 5 bases outside the gene matches. The germline V gene has CDR1 KGHSH and CDR2 LQKENI.

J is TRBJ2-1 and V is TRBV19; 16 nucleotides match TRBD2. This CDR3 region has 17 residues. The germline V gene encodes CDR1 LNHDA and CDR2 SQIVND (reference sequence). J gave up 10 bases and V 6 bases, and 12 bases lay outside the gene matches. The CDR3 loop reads CASRPSGLAGGIPEQFF. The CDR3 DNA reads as TGTGCCAGTAGGCCTTCGGGACTAGCGGGAGGGATACCAGAGCAGTTCTTC.

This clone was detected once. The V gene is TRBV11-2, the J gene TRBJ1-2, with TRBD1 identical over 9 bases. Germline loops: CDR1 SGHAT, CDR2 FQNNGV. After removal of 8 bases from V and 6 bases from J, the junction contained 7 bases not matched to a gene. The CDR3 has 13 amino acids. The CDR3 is CASEPGTGNGYTF. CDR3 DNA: TGTGCCAGCGAACCCGGGACAGGGAATGGCTACACCTTC.

The CDR3 DNA is TGTGCCAGCAGCCAAGTCGGGAGGACAGATACGCAGTATTTT. Translating it yields CASSQVGRTDTQYF. The chain couples TRBV3-1 (or the pseudogene TRBV3-2) to TRBJ2-3, with 7 bases matching TRBD2. The V segment lost 1 base and the J segment 3 bases; nucleotides outside the gene matches: 1. The V gene's germline CDR1 is LGHDT and CDR2 YNNKEL (reference sequence). The CDR3 is 14 amino acids.

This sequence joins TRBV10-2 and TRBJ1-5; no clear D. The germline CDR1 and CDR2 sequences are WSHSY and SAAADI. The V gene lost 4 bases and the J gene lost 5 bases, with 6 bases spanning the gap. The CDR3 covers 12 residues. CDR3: CASSAQYQPQHF. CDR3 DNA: TGCGCCAGCAGTGCACAGTATCAGCCCCAGCATTTT.

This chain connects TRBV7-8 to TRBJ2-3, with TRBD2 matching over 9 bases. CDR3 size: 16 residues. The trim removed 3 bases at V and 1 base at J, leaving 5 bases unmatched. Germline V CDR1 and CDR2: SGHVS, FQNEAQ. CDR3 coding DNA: TGTGCCAGCAGCTTGGATAGCGGGAGCCGCACAGATACGCAGTATTTT. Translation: CASSLDSGSRTDTQYF. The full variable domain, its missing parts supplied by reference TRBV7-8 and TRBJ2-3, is GAGVSQSPRYKVAKRGQDVALRCDPISGHVSLFWYQQALGQGPEFLTYFQNEAQLDKSGLPSDRFFAERPEGSVSTLKIQRTQQEDSAVYLCASSLDSGSRTDTQYFGPGTRLTVL.

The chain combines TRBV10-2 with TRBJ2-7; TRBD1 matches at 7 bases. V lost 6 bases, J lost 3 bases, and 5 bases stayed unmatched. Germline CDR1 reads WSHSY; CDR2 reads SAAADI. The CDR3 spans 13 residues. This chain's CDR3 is CASRGDSRYEQYF. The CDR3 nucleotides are TGCGCCAGCAGGGGGGACAGCCGCTACGAGCAGTACTTC.

The CDR3 region has the DNA TGTGCCAGCAGCTATAGTGGGCAGGGGGAAGTCTATGGCTACACCTTC. As protein: CASSYSGQGEVYGYTF. The chain is built from TRBV11-3 and TRBJ1-2; TRBD1 agrees at 7 bases. Trimming removed 4 bases from V and 4 bases from J; junction bases left unmatched: 12. This CDR3 has 16 residues. The V gene's germline CDR1 is SGHNT and CDR2 YENEEA.

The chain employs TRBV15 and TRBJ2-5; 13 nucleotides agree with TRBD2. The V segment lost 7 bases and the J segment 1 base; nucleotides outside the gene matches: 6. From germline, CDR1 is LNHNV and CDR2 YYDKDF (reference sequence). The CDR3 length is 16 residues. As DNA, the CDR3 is TGTGCCACCACCTTGGGACTAGCGGGGACCCAAGAGACCCAGTACTTC. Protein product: CATTLGLAGTQETQYF.

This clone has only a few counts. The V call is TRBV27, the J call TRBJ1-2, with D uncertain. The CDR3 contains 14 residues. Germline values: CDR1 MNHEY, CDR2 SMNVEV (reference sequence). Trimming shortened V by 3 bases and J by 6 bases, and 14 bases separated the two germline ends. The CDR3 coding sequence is TGTGCCAGCAGTTTTGGGCGGTTGGGAGATGGCTACACCTTC. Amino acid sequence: CASSFGRLGDGYTF.

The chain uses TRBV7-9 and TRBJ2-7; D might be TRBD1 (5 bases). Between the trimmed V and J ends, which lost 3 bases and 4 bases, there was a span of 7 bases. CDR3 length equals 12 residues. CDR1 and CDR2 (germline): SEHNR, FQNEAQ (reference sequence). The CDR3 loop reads CASSFGHYEQYF. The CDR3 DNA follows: TGTGCCAGCAGCTTCGGACATTACGAGCAGTACTTC.

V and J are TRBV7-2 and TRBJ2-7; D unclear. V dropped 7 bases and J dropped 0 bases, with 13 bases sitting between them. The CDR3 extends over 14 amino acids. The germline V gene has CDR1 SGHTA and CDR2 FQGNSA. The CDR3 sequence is CASTPRWSSYEQYF. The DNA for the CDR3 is TGTGCCAGCACCCCTCGCTGGAGCTCCTACGAGCAGTACTTC.

This CDR3 is CASGQTGSQPQHF. In DNA form, the CDR3 reads TGTGCCAGCGGTCAGACAGGGTCCCAGCCCCAGCATTTT. The chain carries TRBV25-1 and TRBJ1-5; 7 positions match TRBD1. The CDR3 covers 13 residues. Germline CDR1 reads MGHDK; CDR2 reads SYGVNS. V lost 8 bases, J lost 7 bases, and 8 bases stayed unmatched.

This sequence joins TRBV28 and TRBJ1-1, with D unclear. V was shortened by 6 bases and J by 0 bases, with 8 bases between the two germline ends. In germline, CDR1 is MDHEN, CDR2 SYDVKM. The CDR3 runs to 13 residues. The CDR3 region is CASRIGMNTEAFF. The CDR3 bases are TGTGCCAGCAGGATCGGGATGAACACTGAAGCTTTCTTT.

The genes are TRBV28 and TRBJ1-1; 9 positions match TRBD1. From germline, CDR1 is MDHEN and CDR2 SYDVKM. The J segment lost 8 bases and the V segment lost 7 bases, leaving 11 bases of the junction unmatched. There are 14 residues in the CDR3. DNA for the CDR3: TGTGCCAGCACAACCCTGGGACAGGGTGTCGAAGCTTTCTTT. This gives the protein CASTTLGQGVEAFF.